This T cell receptor (beta chain) emerged from a study of beta chain features in type 1 diabetes (dated by TCRdb to 2017 to 2018). For context, the study as a whole: No differences in mean age, gender distribution, total cell number or subset yield were found between patients and healthy donors. A total of roughly 100 million sorted cells were examined across all samples, and the number of cells per subset was strongly correlated with RNA yield. In the study, TCRB repertoires of sorted circulating CD4+ T cell subsets from recently diagnosed type 1 diabetes patients were compared with those of matched healthy donors. Regulatory and stem cell-like memory subsets were obtained from only 8 patients and about 8 healthy donors, while naive and central memory subsets were obtained from all 30 or so donors. The full study reports these points: Naive, central memory and regulatory TCRB repertoires appeared to be more similar among patients than among healthy donors. Only small numbers of individuals were included in the HLA sub-analyses, which left unresolved whether HLA type had any influence on TCRB rearrangement. Because cDNA was sequenced instead of genomic DNA, highly expressing activated cells could be over-represented, though the groups showed no difference in activation or CD3 levels. PCR might favor shorter templates, but patient and control samples were amplified and corrected together, so any skew would affect both groups equally. In all four CD4+ subsets, TCRB CDR3 length was moderately but significantly shorter in type 1 diabetes patients. Patients with type 1 diabetes made fewer insertions and deleted more nucleotides at VDJ recombination sites, implying thymic rearrangement abnormalities.

The High Capacity cDNA Reverse Transcription Kit was used to reverse transcribe all of the isolated RNA, meaning that expressed TCRB transcripts were what got sequenced. Deep immunoSEQ sequencing was applied to naive, central memory and regulatory T cell samples, giving an average of roughly 3.5 million total reads per sample. After sorted cells were lysed in RLT buffer, RNA was extracted with DNase-treated RNeasy Micro or Mini kits, with the choice depending on cell number. Each cell subset was processed on its own to prevent cross-contamination, while patient and healthy donor samples were processed together. The immunoSEQ multiplex PCR was used to amplify TCRB sequences from cDNA, generating 87-bp fragments that spanned the CDR3 region. Sequencing of the amplicons was performed on the Illumina HiSeq platform. The original pipeline was this. Synthetic template baselines were used to correct PCR bias computationally, reads within Hamming distance 2 were collapsed together, and singletons that could not be merged were discarded. Reads were aligned against IMGT to assign V, D and J genes, CDR3 length and insertions or deletions at six rearrangement sites. Within each subset, clonotype counts were normalized to sorted cell number, after which true diversity and Gini coefficients were computed with the tcR R package. Repertoire sharing was quantified using the overlap coefficient calculated on TCRB nucleotide sequences. As a proxy for the pre-selection repertoire, out-of-frame TCRB sequences from naive cells were analyzed. TCRdb obtained this table from immuneACCESS and retained in-frame rearrangements with V and J assigned. These tables miss some clones; where compared with another copy, unresolved V genes account for less than half of the shortfall, and the remainder is unexplained. V and J calls and clone size come straight from that table; D and trimming were deduced from the DNA. This sample holds 970,000 or so clones; roughly 15% were observed only once. Roughly 0.025% of the sample belongs to the ten largest clones.

The V end loses 11 bases and the J end loses 7 bases, and a stretch of 26 bases separates them. CDR1 and CDR2, looked up from the germline V gene, are ENHRY and SYGVKD. The CDR3 holds 16 amino acids from the cysteine to the phenylalanine. CDR3 DNA is the only sequence kept; it has 48 bases, read in frame from the first base. On this clone itself: The antigen it binds to is not known. Qualities for individual bases were not recorded, and no much larger clone is one base off.

A single peripheral blood draw of about 116 mL on average was collected from each donor into heparinised tubes. Using a panel that included CD45RO, CCR7, CD25, CD127, CD95 and CD27, naive, central memory, regulatory and stem cell-like memory CD4+ T cells were sorted on a BD FACSAria II. Purity was above 95% for every sorted population. PBMCs were isolated right away by Lymphoprep density gradient centrifugation and were stained directly, without culture. So that batch effects would be minimized, each experiment stained and sorted samples in pairs, pairing one healthy donor with one patient. The clonotype originates from a woman younger than 30 in good health. This receptor chain uses TRBV10-3 and TRBJ2-2; the D segment could be TRBD2, given 6 matching bases. Sequenced material: naive CD4+ T cells from blood. The cell subset or site label on this specimen signifies: true naive CD4+ T cells. The base sequence is TGTGCCGTAGGGAAATCGGTAGCGGCGATTGGCGGGGAGCTGTTTTTT. This codes for CAVGKSVAAIGGELFF.